The entry below describes one TCR beta chain. This clone came up a few times. Its antigen remains unidentified. Per-base quality was not reported, and no clone a single base away is much larger than it. The data originate from a study of blood T cell repertoires in COVID-19 (dated by TCRdb to the early 2020s). In terms of the full investigation: Collaborator samples came from the United States, Italy and Spain and covered acute and convalescent phases of COVID-19. The material from the prospective study consisted of cDNA or gDNA derived from T cells, B-cell-depleted T cells, or PBMCs. The dataset comprised deeply sampled blood TCRbeta repertoires from subjects exposed to, actively infected with, or recovered from COVID-19. The repertoires were released in a freely available public database intended as a resource for research on the immune response to SARS-CoV-2. Samples came from the ongoing ImmuneRACE study (first 160 participants) plus 1,254 subjects from 6 global collaborators. Nearly every sample came with metadata listing a de-identified subject ID, COVID-19 status, age in years and sex. HLA class I and class II types, where available, came from metadata supplied by the sample provider rather than from assay-based typing.

The immunoSEQ Assay, a bias-controlled multiplex PCR, was used to amplify TCRbeta CDR3 regions from genomic DNA. The original methods were these. Nucleated cell counts per sample were estimated from amplification of reference gene primers within the assay. To quantify the absolute abundance of each unique TCRbeta CDR3 rearrangement, sequence reads were collapsed and filtered. Productive Simpson clonality was computed per sample as the square root of Simpson's diversity index over productive rearrangements. This is the immuneACCESS table as TCRdb keeps it, with only in-frame sequences that have V and J called. A part of the clones is gone; compared with another copy, unresolved V genes explain less than half, and the rest is unexplained. V, J and clone size were drawn from that table, and D and trimming were deduced from the DNA. Counted in this sample were 150,000 or so clones; over 75% of them appeared once. The ten largest account for over 10% of the sample.

The paper as a whole reports these results and caveats: The amount of clinical and demographic metadata varied by source and participant and was provided uncurated.

Via the germline V gene (reference sequence), CDR1 is SGHNT and CDR2 YYREEE. There are 13 amino acids in the CDR3, from cysteine to phenylalanine inclusive. Of the read, only the CDR3 DNA is kept; its 39 bases are in frame from base 1. Trimming costs V 6 bases and J 9 bases, and their ends lie 13 bases apart. Whole blood was collected in K2EDTA tubes by collaborating institutions according to the institutions' own protocols. For TCRbeta analysis, collaborators shipped samples in one of three forms: frozen whole blood, isolated PBMCs, or DNA extracted from either of those sample types. The TCR was taken from a man aged 55 to 70 with active or convalescent COVID-19. Sequenced sample: peripheral blood. Here the chain combines TRBV5-4 and TRBJ1-6; no D segment can be confidently identified. The sequenced DNA: TGTGCCAGCACTCCGGACTCGGGTTCACCCCTCCACTTT. Translated, this gives CASTPDSGSPLHF. The full variable domain, completed from the reference TRBV5-4 and TRBJ1-6 proteins outside the CDR3, reads ETGVTQSPTHLIKTRGQQVTLRCSSQSGHNTVSWYQQALGQGPQFIFQYYREEENGRGNFPPRFSGLQFPNYSSELNVNALELDDSALYLCASTPDSGSPLHFGNGTRLTVT.